This TCR beta chain was sequenced during a study of T-cell reconstitution after alpha-beta-depleted transplantation in children. Unique molecular identifiers featured in how the TCRbeta library was prepared. TCRdb itself ran the PCR reads through MiXCR, one entry per CDR3 protein. The sample shows 83,000 or so distinct CDR3 sequences, approximately 9.2% of them seen only once. This clonotype was seen many times. The sequences come from PBMCs from the stem cell graft donor, collected from the stem cell graft. This TCR came from a human donor who donated a stem cell graft to a child with congenital amegakaryocytic thrombocytopenia.

CDR3 residues: CASSPRGFGEKLFF. The CDR3 DNA sequence: TGCGCCAGCAGTCCACGAGGTTTTGGTGAAAAACTGTTTTTT. The chain carries TRBV4-1 and TRBJ1-4, with D hard to call. Trimming shortened V by 6 bases and J by 7 bases, and 15 bases separated the two germline ends. Germline V gene lookup returns CDR1 MGHRA and CDR2 YSYEKL. CDR3 size: 14 residues.